These 2 T cell receptor beta chains came from one sample sequenced in a study of HIV-infected patients and healthy controls. cDNA was made from about 500 ng RNA using alpha and beta constant primers. Each of the alpha and beta chains got its own library through chain-specific third strand synthesis with indices. TCRdb itself ran the 5' RACE reads through MiXCR, one entry per CDR3 protein. This sample has 4,000 or so distinct CDR3 sequences, with roughly 8.5% found just once. Follow-up blood was drawn about 14 weeks, roughly three months, after antiretroviral therapy began. All unsorted peripheral T cells were captured because whole blood was used without fractionation. The specimen was blood, collected during antiretroviral therapy. These receptors originate from an adult with HIV infection.

This sequence joins TRBV14 and TRBJ2-2; D remains unclear. Per germline, CDR1 SGHDN and CDR2 FVKESK. The V and J ends lost 4 bases and 8 bases respectively, with 8 bases between them. The CDR3 has 12 residues. CDR3 DNA sequence: TGTGCCAGCAGCCTCCAGCGTGGGGAGCTGTTTTTT. Translation: CASSLQRGELFF.

This clonotype is judged medium-sized (0.01 to 0.1%). The V and J genes are TRBV19 and TRBJ1-5, with 8 bases lining up with TRBD1. The germline V gene encodes CDR1 LNHDA and CDR2 SQIVND (reference sequence). The CDR3 has 15 residues. Trimming removed 3 bases from V and 3 bases from J; junction bases left unmatched: 4. Here the CDR3 DNA reads TGTGCCAGTAGTATTTGGCAGGGGGCCAATCAGCCCCAGCATTTT. Protein sequence: CASSIWQGANQPQHF.